This T cell receptor (beta chain) was sequenced in a study of CD8+CD57+ T cells in acquired aplastic anemia. As for the study in general: Average CD4+ read depth in healthy donors was about 10.8 million reads. Overall study results and limits: Overlapping CD8+ CDR3 repertoires of patients and controls contained roughly 27 shared sequences.

Profiling that covered TCR beta VDJ and CDR3 relied on genomic DNA as its template. MiXCR was run by TCRdb on the reads, yielding one entry per CDR3 protein. The sample lists approximately 170,000 distinct CDR3 sequences, roughly 56% occurring once. This clonotype was counted ten times or more. Its target is unknown. Germline V gives CDR1 ENHRY, CDR2 SYGVKD. V gave up 0 bases and J gave up 7 bases, with 15 bases separating them. The CDR3 extends over 16 amino acids. This chain links TRBV10-3 with TRBJ2-2; maybe TRBD2 (6 bases). The sample was sorted CD4+, CD8+, or CD8+CD57+ T cells (not recorded which) from PBMCs. This TCR derives from a human donor in good health, serving as a control. CDR3 DNA sequence: TGTGCCATCAGTGAGTCGGGAGCCCCGGGGGTCGGGGAGCTGTTTTTT. Translating it yields CAISESGAPGVGELFF.